The sequence of this T cell receptor (beta chain) was determined in a study of blood T cells in healthy people across ages. Sample-barcoded 5' priming and a J-beta primer mix drove a second PCR of about 6 to 12 cycles. One entry per CDR3 protein, called by TCRdb with MiXCR from the 5' RACE reads. The sample includes over 700,000 distinct CDR3 sequences, 25% of them seen just once. Trimming pared 4 bases from V and 5 bases from J, leaving 11 bases between. This CDR3 has 12 amino acids. The germline V gene encodes CDR1 SQVTM and CDR2 ANQGSEA. These data were also filed under a second study, of T cells of mothers and their children. As that study records: A handful of children, together with their three healthy Caucasian mothers, made up the donors. When mothers and children were related, their normalized repertoire overlap, which was always slightly higher, did not differ significantly from that of unrelated pairs.

The receptor was isolated from a boy younger than 18 in good health. The chain employs TRBV29-1 and TRBJ1-2, with a possible D match to TRBD1 (6 bases). The sequencing input was blood. The CDR3 bases are TGCAGCGTTGGGGGGGGGCCATATGGCTACACCTTC. This translates into CSVGGGPYGYTF.